This T cell receptor (beta chain) was retrieved from a study of cytomegalovirus exposure and HLA in healthy donors (dated by TCRdb to 2016 to 2017). General notes on the study: According to an earlier analysis of several hundred of the donors, about 179 million T cells yielded 90 million to 130 million unique TCR beta sequences and around 280 Gb of sequence data. An early release that covered about 600 HLA-typed donors contained about 300 gigabases of sequencing data and tens of millions of unique TCR sequences. Among the approximately 400 genotyped donors, about 85% belonged to the genetic ancestry cluster associated with self-reported Caucasian donors. The study aimed to test whether cataloging public T cell receptors could reveal signatures of past pathogen exposure. Using immunosequencing, the study profiled T cell repertoires from around 670 subjects and related those repertoires to cytomegalovirus serostatus. A separate validation cohort of more than 100 different subjects was used in addition to the approximately 700-subject first cohort. High-throughput TCR immunosequencing, statistical association of individual TCRs with disease status, and machine learning were combined to predict cytomegalovirus infection status. To study patterns of TCR occurrence, a later analysis re-analyzed previously published TCR beta repertoires from hundreds of donors and added high-resolution HLA genotyping. Rather than drawing on any new phenotypic data, the later analysis identified candidate immune exposures from TCR beta sequences and the way those sequences occurred across donors. An earlier analysis of several hundred of the donors applied high-throughput TCR beta sequencing to assess whether each TCR beta V gene segment acted as functional or pseudogenic. Donor age, sex, ethnicity and CMV serostatus were collected together with the repertoire data. Genome-wide SNP genotypes for about 65% of the roughly 670 donors were used in a later genetic analysis, which treated that subset as a discovery cohort. Every repertoire in the discovery cohort had been generated on one and the same sequencing platform. Both class I and class II loci were covered by HLA typing, at four-digit resolution. The number of donors typed differed by locus, with roughly 620-630 for A, B, C, DRB1 and DQB1, roughly 520 for DQA1, about 610 for DPA1, and about 450 for DPB1. Because of strong linkage in the cohort, 5 or 6 DR-DQ haplotypes were treated as single units for association and clustering. On average, approximately 250,000 unique TCR beta nucleotide sequences were sequenced per donor among about 400 genotyped donors of the cohort, with about 19% of those sequences being non-productive. Findings and caveats that apply to the study as a whole: A further reported finding was that TCR beta sequences accurately predicted the HLA-A and HLA-B alleles for most subjects in the first cohort. Roughly uniform sequencing depth across donors was assumed in presence/absence analyses, although this assumption may not hold. Compared with the approximately 720-donor mean, donors in an Asian-associated ancestry cluster had fewer N-insertions in productive TCRs, according to a later genetic analysis. Most CMV-associated TCR beta chains appeared to be HLA-restricted in a later analysis, and the HLA associations seemed to be driven largely by CMV exposure. The study listed over 150 TCR beta chains as associated with cytomegalovirus. According to the authors, the approach could potentially be generalized to other disease states and immunological phenotypes. In a later analysis, HLA-associated TCR beta chains were found to be more clonally expanded and to have lower generation probabilities than equally common non-associated chains. In vitro tests confirmed that three of the cytomegalovirus-associated TCR beta chains recognize cytomegalovirus antigens. This cohort had only TCR beta chains sequenced, and the lack of alpha or paired-chain data limited which features could be detected. For the cohort, immune exposure information was limited to CMV serostatus. Most TCR sequences were seen in very few donors, while some public TCRs were found in many individuals. In an earlier analysis of some 540 of the donors, most TCR beta V segments appeared in productive rearrangements about 87% or about 30% of the time, broadly matching IMGT annotations. A later genetic analysis associated a missense DCLRE1C variant with V-gene and J-gene trimming of TCR beta chains, and an independent cohort replicated the association. Correlated functional status among segregating V segments might reflect linkage disequilibrium, but an unknown experimental factor could not be ruled out. The sequencing pipeline was judged likely to have produced a cluster of highly shared sequence variants as a technical artifact. Strong co-occurrence of HLA alleles, especially DR and DQ, made assigning TCR associations to individual alleles difficult. Because counts were too low, roughly 17 rarely observed V segments, including chromosome 9 orphons, were left out of the earlier analysis of 587 of the donors. HLA typing was unavailable for some donors at each locus, so association tests used only the typed subset. In a later analysis, several top co-occurrence clusters were reported to appear linked to parvovirus B19, influenza, CMV and Epstein-Barr virus. According to a later analysis, TCR association rates differed among HLA loci, with DRB1 alleles showing the most associated TCRs and HLA-C alleles showing the fewest. The 87-base-pair reads could not distinguish some IMGT-functional V segments, including TRBV6-2 and TRBV6-3, so those segments were excluded. At a false discovery rate of 0.05, a later analysis linked around 15,000 TCR beta sequences to specific HLA alleles. Cytomegalovirus status was reported to be diagnosed by the classifier with high specificity and sensitivity in both the original and validation cohorts.

The library was prepared using the immunoSEQ multiplex PCR assay. The multiplex PCR relied on a mix of 60 forward primers for TCR Vbeta segments and 13 reverse primers for TCR Jbeta segments. Amplification of the CDR3 region of rearranged TCR beta genes was performed with a multiplex PCR assay on genomic DNA. On the Illumina HiSeq System, the amplified TCR beta libraries were sequenced as 87-base-pair reads. Processing in the source paper ran as follows. A later analysis counted some 80 million unique TCR beta chains across the 670 or so repertoires, and some 11 million of these chains were shared by at least two donors. Raw reads were error-corrected and collapsed into unique sequences by a nearest-neighbor algorithm in which closely related sequences were merged to remove PCR and sequencing errors. Alignment of CDR3 sequences to IMGT reference sequences was used to assign V, D and J gene segments. For a sequence to be retained, a match of at least six nucleotides to both a V gene segment and a J gene segment was required. Rearrangements were classified as productive when the CDR3 lacked stop codons and remained in frame with V and J, and all other rearrangements were classified as non-productive. Following IMGT convention, CDR3 was defined as the stretch from the second conserved V-encoded cysteine up to the conserved J-encoded phenylalanine. The earlier analysis of some 550 of the donors excluded any sequence lacking an unambiguous match to a single V gene segment. An earlier analysis of several hundred of the donors called V segments functional above 56.7% productive rearrangements and segregating when the between-donor standard deviation exceeded 5%. A statistical classification framework was developed to diagnose cytomegalovirus status using the catalog of TCR beta chain sequences. A later analysis assigned V and J genes by comparing TCR nucleotide sequences with IMGT/GENE-DB human TR gene sequences. In a later analysis, CDR3 sequences and most-parsimonious VDJ recombination scenarios were assigned using the TCRdist pipeline. A later analysis defined each TCR beta chain by its CDR3 amino acid sequence plus V-gene family, and excluded reads lacking a unique V-gene family. In a later analysis, fewer than 650 highly shared, low-generation-probability nucleotide sequences were removed to address suspected cross-contamination and a sequencing artifact. In a later analysis, a clonal expansion index was calculated for each public chain from normalized within-repertoire ranks of inferred template counts. Generation probabilities in a later analysis came from a VDJ recombination model fitted to out-of-frame rearrangements, and those results were checked against IGoR. A later analysis scored TCR-TCR, TCR-HLA and TCR-CMV co-occurrence with hypergeometric tests, applying a repertoire-size bias correction to TCR pairs. False discovery rates were estimated in a later analysis by permuting HLA or CMV assignments 20 times. A later analysis grouped co-occurring TCRs with DBSCAN, adding TCRdist sequence similarity when clustering within HLA-allele-positive subsets. For co-occurrence clustering, repertoires with fewer than 30,000 or more than 120,000 public chains were excluded, along with five or six repertoires with anomalous nucleotide sharing. This immuneACCESS table, as held by TCRdb, lists in-frame sequences with V and J called but not all clones. Of the missing ones, under half trace to an unresolved V gene in checked studies; the others have no known cause. For V, J and clone size, that table is used; D and trimming come from the DNA. The sample table records some 180,000 clones; 76% of these occur just once. The top ten clones comprise under 2% of the sample.

The cohort was made up of roughly 670 healthy bone marrow donors. Cohort members were all nominally healthy when sampled, although unrecorded immune exposures were likely present. The donor was CMV seronegative and was included in the group of a few hundred seronegative cohort members. A peripheral blood sample was collected from each donor, and TCR beta sequencing was performed on peripheral blood mononuclear cells. Genomic DNA extraction from the blood cell samples was performed with the Qiagen DNeasy Blood Extraction Kit. Trimming leaves V shorter by 4 bases and J shorter by 4 bases, with the junction holding 3 bases beyond the gene matches. Measured from the cysteine to the phenylalanine, the CDR3 is 13 residues long. Only the CDR3 DNA is retained, 39 bases long and in frame from the first base. Sequences MNHEY (CDR1) and SMNVEV (CDR2) are obtained from the germline V gene (reference sequence).

Concerning this clone: Its antigen has not been determined. Base qualities are not recorded, but no much larger clone differs from it by a single base.

Specimen: PBMCs. Rearrangement joined TRBV27 to TRBJ1-1; TRBD1 fits 7 bases in the junction. This receptor was identified in a man younger than 35 in good health and CMV-seronegative. In nucleotides, the sequence is TGTGCCAGCAGTTACAGGGGAGTCACTGAAGCTTTCTTT. It is translated as CASSYRGVTEAFF.